This entry lists 11 T cell receptor beta chains sequenced from one sample in a study of T cells and copy number aberrations in small-cell lung cancer (dated by TCRdb to about 2021). Library prep was done by the immunoSEQ multiplex PCR assay. TCRdb stores this immuneACCESS table with in-frame sequences only. Part of the clones is absent; in the studies checked, under half of the shortfall reflects unresolved V genes, and no reason is known for the rest. Counted in this sample were approximately 1,100 clones; more than 75% of them appeared once. Jointly, the top ten make up 5.8% of the sample. Sequencing was done on a sample of tumor tissue. The receptor set was obtained from a man aged 55-75 years with small cell lung cancer.

CDR3 sequence (DNA): TGTGCCAGCAGTCAAGGGGGGAACTGGGATGAAAAACTGTTTTTT. Its translation: CASSQGGNWDEKLFF. The chain has TRBV27 and TRBJ1-4, with D possibly being TRBD1 (6 bases). Trimming took off 5 bases at V and 6 bases at J, with 16 bases between the two ends. The CDR3 has 15 residues. The germline CDR1 and CDR2 sequences are MNHEY and SMNVEV (reference sequence).

The rearrangement uses TRBV7-9 and TRBJ2-3, with TRBD2 matching 7 bases. The CDR3 contains 12 residues. Trimming at V came to 6 bases and at J to 11 bases, leaving 8 bases not matched to a gene. Germline V lookup: CDR1 SEHNR, CDR2 FQNEAQ (reference sequence). CDR3 nucleotides: TGTGCCAGCAGAAGGGAGGGGTACGGGCAGTATTTT. Residues: CASRREGYGQYF. The variable domain in full, completed from reference TRBV7-9 and TRBJ2-3, reads DTGVSQNPRHKITKRGQNVTFRCDPISEHNRLYWYRQTLGQGPEFLTYFQNEAQLEKSRLLSDRFSAERPKGSFSTLEIQRTEQGDSAMYLCASRREGYGQYFGPGTRLTVL.

The rearrangement links TRBV5-1 to TRBJ2-5, with a possible D match to TRBD2 (5 bases). This CDR3 region has 15 residues. Germline CDR1 and CDR2: SGHRS and YFSETQ. Trimming removed 1 base from V and 2 bases from J, with 12 bases in between. The CDR3 nucleotides read TGCGCCAGCAGCTTGTATAGAGGGCCACAAGAGACCCAGTACTTC. This gives the protein CASSLYRGPQETQYF.

This clone qualifies as large. V is TRBV4-1 and J is TRBJ1-5; the D is unclear. The CDR3 is 15 residues long. The V and J ends lost 4 bases and 0 bases respectively, with 10 bases between them. The germline V gene encodes CDR1 MGHRA and CDR2 YSYEKL. The DNA for the CDR3 is TGCGCCAGCAGCCTACTTTACAGTAGCAATCAGCCCCAGCATTTT. It translates to CASSLLYSSNQPQHF.

The J gene is TRBJ2-5, the V gene TRBV5-1; no clear D. The CDR3 spans 13 residues. Deletions cut 5 bases from V and 5 bases from J, with 13 bases between. Per the germline V gene, CDR1 is SGHRS and CDR2 is YFSETQ. In nucleotides, the CDR3 is TGCGCCAGCAGTCCAGGAAGTGGGGAGACCCAGTACTTC. Its protein product is CASSPGSGETQYF.

J is TRBJ2-7 and V is TRBV9; D unresolved. The V and J ends lost 0 bases and 4 bases respectively, with 11 bases between them. This CDR3 is 14 amino acids long. Germline CDR1 SGDLS, CDR2 YYNGEE. The CDR3 protein is CASSVGKSGYEQYF. DNA for the CDR3: TGTGCCAGCAGCGTAGGCAAGAGTGGGTACGAGCAGTACTTC.

CDR3 sequence: CASSYLPTGRSGGYTF. CDR3 coding DNA: TGTGCCAGCAGTTATCTACCGACAGGGCGAAGTGGTGGCTACACCTTC. The gene calls are TRBV6-5 and TRBJ1-2; TRBD1 aligns across 7 bases. V dropped 3 bases and J dropped 7; count of bases not matched to a gene: 14. In germline, CDR1 is MNHEY, CDR2 SVGAGI. CDR3 length: 16 amino acids.

Only one count was recorded for this clone. V usage is TRBV7-9 and J usage is TRBJ2-7, with 7 bases matching TRBD2. Germline V lookup: CDR1 SEHNR, CDR2 FQNEAQ (reference sequence). V gave up 5 bases and J gave up 4 bases; unmatched junction bases: 11. The CDR3 is 15 amino acids. The CDR3: CASSLGAGRTYEQYF. The CDR3 nucleotides are TGTGCCAGCAGCCTCGGAGCGGGGAGAACATACGAGCAGTACTTC.

The V call is TRBV29-1, the J call TRBJ2-1; perhaps TRBD2 as D (6 bases). The CDR3 sequence is 13 residues long. Germline assignment: CDR1 SQVTM and CDR2 ANQGSEA. V was trimmed by 8 bases and J by 7 bases, leaving 18 bases between them. In nucleotides, the CDR3 is TGCAGCATTGTTACCCAGGAGGGTAATGAGCAGTTCTTC. This translates into CSIVTQEGNEQFF.

The chain has TRBV5-4 and TRBJ2-5, with a weak D call TRBD1 (6 bases). The V gene's germline CDR1 is SGHNT and CDR2 YYREEE (reference sequence). V lost 0 bases to trimming and J lost 5 bases, with 14 bases between them. The CDR3 totals 15 residues. CDR3 sequence: CASSLAVGGTETQYF. The CDR3 nucleotides are TGTGCCAGCAGCTTGGCCGTAGGGGGAACGGAGACCCAGTACTTC. Drawing the rest from reference TRBV5-4 and TRBJ2-5, the complete variable domain is ETGVTQSPTHLIKTRGQQVTLRCSSQSGHNTVSWYQQALGQGPQFIFQYYREEENGRGNFPPRFSGLQFPNYSSELNVNALELDDSALYLCASSLAVGGTETQYFGPGTRLLVL.

DNA for the CDR3: TGTGCCAGTAAGGCGAGGGATCAGCCCCAGCATTTT. Residues: CASKARDQPQHF. The chain joins TRBV19 to TRBJ1-5, with unresolved D. The CDR3 runs to 12 residues. Trimming shortened V by 7 bases and J by 5 bases, and 9 bases separated the two germline ends. CDR1 and CDR2 from the germline V gene are LNHDA and SQIVND (reference sequence). Full variable domain (outside the CDR3, taken from reference TRBV19 and TRBJ1-5): DGGITQSPKYLFRKEGQNVTLSCEQNLNHDAMYWYRQDPGQGLRLIYYSQIVNDFQKGDIAEGYSVSREKKESFPLTVTSAQKNPTAFYLCASKARDQPQHFGDGTRLSIL.